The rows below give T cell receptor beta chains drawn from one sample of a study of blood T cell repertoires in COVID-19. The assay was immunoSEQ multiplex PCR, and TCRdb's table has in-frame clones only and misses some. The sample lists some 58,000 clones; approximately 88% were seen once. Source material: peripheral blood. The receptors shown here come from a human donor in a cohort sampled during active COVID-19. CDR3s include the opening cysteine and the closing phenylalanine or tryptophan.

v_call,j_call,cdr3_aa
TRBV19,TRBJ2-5,CASSGTSGRVGETQYF
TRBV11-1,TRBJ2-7,CASSLDLTGGAYEQYF
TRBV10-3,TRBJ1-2,CAIRDSSPQFVTF
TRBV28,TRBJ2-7,CASNQLGLAGNYEQYF
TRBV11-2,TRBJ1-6,CASSPNGRDSPLHF
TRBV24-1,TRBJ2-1,CATSDPGLHEQFF
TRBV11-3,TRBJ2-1,CASSRYLGDEQFF
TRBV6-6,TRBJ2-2,CASSRDRGKLFF
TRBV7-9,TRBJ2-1,CASSLATSGRAYEQFF
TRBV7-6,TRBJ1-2,CASSTQETGGTGYTF
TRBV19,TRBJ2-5,CASSIVANFQETQYF
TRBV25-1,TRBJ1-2,CASSEIYGYTF
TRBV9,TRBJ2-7,CASSPRGGGHEQYF
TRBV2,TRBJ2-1,CASSGINEQFF
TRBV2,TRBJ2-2,CASSQYGGNTGELFF
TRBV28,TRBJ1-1,CASSSPGGRNTEAFF
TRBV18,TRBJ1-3,CASSPEQASSGNTIYF
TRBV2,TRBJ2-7,CASNIRTGNLSYEQYF
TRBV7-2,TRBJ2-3,CASHTAGGGRDTQYF
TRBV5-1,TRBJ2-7,CASSLASGWDEQYF
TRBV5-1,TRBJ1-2,CASRTGTGNYGYTF
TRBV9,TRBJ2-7,CASSPRTGSSYEQYF
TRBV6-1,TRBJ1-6,CASSEARGSSYNSPLHF
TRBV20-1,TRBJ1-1,CRAQGGTEAFF
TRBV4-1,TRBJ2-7,CASSQQTGHTYEQYF
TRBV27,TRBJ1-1,CASSQDRDTEAFF
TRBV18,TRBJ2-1,CASSPSGTGVNEQFF
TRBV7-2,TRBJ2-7,CASSLGLAGGVGQYF